This T cell receptor (beta chain) is from a study of PD-L1 blockade in urothelial cancer. The overall study: Of 28 to 35 patients, twenty-five were males with bladder-origin urothelial cancer.

CDR1 is SGDLS and CDR2 is YYNGEE in the germline V gene. This CDR3 region has 15 residues. Trimming left V 0 bases short and J 4 bases short, with 14 bases between. Using immunoSEQ multiplex PCR, the repertoire was profiled, and TCRdb retains in-frame clones only, with some absent. This table holds roughly 30,000 clones, around 82% found once. Time point described: pretreatment peripheral blood. The sequencing used PBMCs, collected around atezolizumab (anti-PD-L1) treatment. J is TRBJ2-7 and V is TRBV9; D is possibly TRBD1 (6 bases). This TCR derives from a man in his 60s with urothelial cancer. The CDR3 DNA is TGTGCCAGCAGCGTAGCTACAGGGCTCTTGTACGAGCAGTACTTC. Its protein is CASSVATGLLYEQYF.